This T cell receptor (beta chain) was sequenced in a study of shared clonotypes between healthy human individuals. Germline CDR1 MNHEY, CDR2 SMNVEV (reference sequence). Trimming removed 10 bases at V and 1 base at J, with 8 bases between. The CDR3 runs 12 residues. In the naive CD8 group, cells lacked CD45RO and were positively selected for CCR7, so terminally differentiated effector memory CD45RA+ cells were left out. The table came from immunoSEQ multiplex PCR; TCRdb's copy has only in-frame clones and leaves some out. The data hold under 1 million clones, with 96% observed a single time. The receptor was derived from a man younger than 45 in good health. Source material: naive CD8+ T cells sorted from blood. This sequence joins TRBV27 and TRBJ2-1; D possibly corresponds to TRBD2 (5 bases). The CDR3 region has the DNA TGTGCCACCCTAGCTTCCTACAATGAGCAGTTCTTC. Translated, it gives CATLASYNEQFF.